This TCR beta chain was observed in a study of vaccination and CD4 T cells after COVID-19. Looking at the study overall: Nasal swab PCR identified SARS-CoV-2 in the convalescent patients, of whom nine were mild and one severe. Blood was drawn a median around 74 days post second dose, range 14 to 241.

TCRdb itself ran the PCR reads through MiXCR, one entry per CDR3 protein. The sample shows 30,000 or so distinct CDR3 sequences, 49% of them seen only once. Described time point: late sampling 161 to 241 days after vaccination in three convalescent patients. There were positive PCR dates ranging from March to December 2020, all predating US Alpha, Beta and Delta variants. V was shortened by 3 bases and J by 0 bases, with 15 bases between the two germline ends. CDR1 is SGHTA and CDR2 is FQGNSA in the germline V gene. The CDR3 totals 17 residues. This clonotype has a handful of counts. Sequenced here: CD4+ T cells from blood, sampled about 7 months after SARS-CoV-2 vaccination. The sequence came from a human donor who had recovered from COVID-19. This chain links TRBV7-2 with TRBJ2-4; D not certain. The CDR3 spells CASSFGQPTLAKNIQYF. Here the CDR3 DNA reads TGTGCCAGCAGCTTTGGGCAGCCAACCTTAGCCAAAAACATTCAGTACTTC.